Below are 25 T cell receptor beta chains sequenced from a single sample in a study of response to subunit inactivated influenza vaccine. TCRdb recomputed calls from the RT-PCR reads with MiXCR, one row per CDR3 protein. The sample lists 500,000 to 600,000 distinct CDR3 sequences, approximately 12% occurring once. The sequenced sample was PBMCs from blood, obtained on the day of vaccination. The receptors were sampled from a man aged 50 or older who received an inactivated influenza vaccine.

This clonotype was seen only a few times. This chain connects TRBV5-1 to TRBJ1-1; D unresolved. The V gene lost 4 bases and the J gene lost 1 base, with 14 bases spanning the gap. CDR1 is SGHRS, CDR2 YFSETQ, per germline. This CDR3 has 15 residues. The CDR3 spells CASSDDPTWNTEAFF. In DNA, the CDR3 is TGCGCCAGCAGCGATGACCCGACCTGGAACACTGAAGCTTTCTTT.

V gene TRBV29-1 combines with J gene TRBJ1-2; a weak D match, TRBD1 (6 bases). Trimming took 3 bases from V and 7 from J, leaving 15 bases between them. Looked up from germline, CDR1 is SQVTM and CDR2 is ANQGSEA. The CDR3 runs to 13 residues. CDR3 DNA: TGCAGCGTTGATCTGGGGGCTAAACGTGGCTACACCTTC. Translating it yields CSVDLGAKRGYTF.

The chain combines TRBV5-5 with TRBJ1-1; a weak D match, TRBD1 (6 bases). Germline V gene sequence: CDR1 SGHKS, CDR2 YYEKEE (reference sequence). This CDR3 has 15 residues. Trimming pared 0 bases from V and 5 bases from J, leaving 14 bases between. The CDR3 nucleotides read TGTGCCAGCAGCTTGGTGCGGACAGCCTGGACTGAAGCTTTCTTT. Protein sequence: CASSLVRTAWTEAFF. Filled out from reference TRBV5-5 and TRBJ1-1, the complete variable domain reads DAGVTQSPTHLIKTRGQQVTLRCSPISGHKSVSWYQQVLGQGPQFIFQYYEKEERGRGNFPDRFSARQFPNYSSELNVNALLLGDSALYLCASSLVRTAWTEAFFGQGTRLTVV.

In this sample, this clonotype turned up a few times. V usage is TRBV7-2 and J usage is TRBJ2-1, with D possibly TRBD2 on 5 matching bases. CDR1 is SGHTA, CDR2 FQGNSA, per germline. The CDR3 runs 15 residues. V was trimmed by 1 base and J by 9 bases, leaving 16 bases between them. The chain's CDR3 is CASSLVGLQSGEQFF. The CDR3, as DNA: TGTGCCAGCAGCTTAGTTGGACTCCAATCGGGTGAGCAGTTCTTC.

This clonotype was observed a handful of times. One end of the junction does not line up with germline, which may come from a read error. The chain couples TRBV5-6 to TRBJ2-3; the D call may be TRBD1 or TRBD2 (5 bases each). CDR3 length: 15 residues. Germline V gene lookup returns CDR1 SGHDT and CDR2 YYEEEE. The CDR3 here is CASSLRPGSRDTQYF. The CDR3 coding sequence is TGTGCCAGCAGCTTGCGGCCAGGGAGCAGAGATACGCAGTATTTT.

The genes are TRBV29-1 and TRBJ2-2, with TRBD2 as a possible D gene (6 bases). This CDR3 is built from 14 residues. The V gene lost 2 bases and the J gene lost 2 bases, with 9 bases spanning the gap. The V gene's germline CDR1 is SQVTM and CDR2 ANQGSEA. The CDR3 DNA reads as TGCAGCGTTGAATTGCGGGGCAACACCGGGGAGCTGTTTTTT. Amino acids: CSVELRGNTGELFF.

This chain uses TRBV6-2 or TRBV6-3 with TRBJ1-1; D is uncertain. The CDR3 length is 13 residues. The germline V gene has CDR1 MNHEY and CDR2 SVGEGT. V was clipped by 7 bases and J by 5 bases, with 14 bases between them. The CDR3 coding sequence is TGTGCCAGCACCCTGGCAGGAAGAACTGAAGCTTTCTTT. It is translated as CASTLAGRTEAFF.

This sequence joins TRBV12-3 or TRBV12-4 and TRBJ1-2, with 7 bases that match TRBD1. V lost 6 bases, J lost 6 bases, and 10 bases stayed unmatched. This CDR3 has 14 amino acids. This chain's CDR3 is CASSALTGLDGYTF. Here the CDR3 DNA reads TGTGCCAGCAGCGCCCTGACAGGGTTGGATGGCTACACCTTC.

This clonotype occurred a few times. CDR3 sequence reads: CASSVPRGQGGYGYTF. CDR3 bases: TGTGCCAGCAGTGTCCCCCGTGGACAGGGAGGCTATGGCTACACCTTC. The J gene is TRBJ1-2, the V gene TRBV25-1; TRBD1 matches 8 bases. The CDR3 is made up of 16 amino acids. J was trimmed by 4 bases and V by 4 bases; bases with no gene match: 11. In germline, CDR1 is MGHDK, CDR2 SYGVNS.

This clonotype was detected a few times. The chain links TRBV30 to TRBJ2-1, with D perhaps TRBD2 (6 bases). V was cut by 4 bases and J by 10 bases, with 11 bases left in between. Germline-derived CDR1 and CDR2 are GTSNPN and SVGIG (reference sequence). This CDR3 is 11 amino acids long. CDR3 DNA sequence: TGTGCCTGGACCTATGGGGGGGAGCAGTTCTTC. Its translation: CAWTYGGEQFF.

This clonotype was observed a handful of times. J is TRBJ2-3 and V is TRBV4-3; maybe TRBD2 (6 bases). Germline V gene sequence: CDR1 LGHNA, CDR2 YSLEER. The CDR3 contains 17 residues. The germline V and J ends were trimmed by 3 bases and 4 bases, with 20 bases remaining between them. Here the CDR3 reads CASSQGGTSRLADTQYF. DNA for the CDR3: TGCGCCAGCAGCCAGGGTGGCACTAGCAGGTTAGCAGATACGCAGTATTTT.

This clonotype was recorded many times. This chain connects TRBV5-1 to TRBJ2-7; the D gene is possibly TRBD2 (6 bases). Deletions cut 3 bases from V and 2 bases from J, with 12 bases between. The CDR3 has 14 amino acids. Germline V gene lookup returns CDR1 SGHRS and CDR2 YFSETQ. The DNA for the CDR3 is TGCGCCAGCAGCTCGGGACTCAGGACCTACGAGCAGTACTTC. As protein: CASSSGLRTYEQYF.

This chain connects TRBV12-3 or TRBV12-4 to TRBJ1-2; no firm D call. Trimming shortened V by 3 bases and J by 6 bases, and 14 bases separated the two germline ends. CDR3 length: 14 residues. CDR3 nucleotides: TGTGCCAGCAGTTTCCAGACACTGGCCGATGGCTACACCTTC. It is translated as CASSFQTLADGYTF.

In this sample, this clonotype turned up a few times. V and J are TRBV12-3 or TRBV12-4 and TRBJ1-5; 10 bases are a match to TRBD1. The CDR3 spans 16 residues. The V segment lost 3 bases and the J segment 1 base; nucleotides outside the gene matches: 3. The CDR3 coding sequence is TGTGCCAGCAGTTTTAGGGACAGGGGAAGCAATCAGCCCCAGCATTTT. Its protein is CASSFRDRGSNQPQHF.

This clonotype was recorded a few times. The V gene is TRBV12-3 or TRBV12-4, the J gene TRBJ1-5, with a possible D match to TRBD1 (6 bases). The CDR3 has 16 amino acids. Trimming took off 4 bases at V and 6 bases at J, with 19 bases between the two ends. The CDR3 nucleotides are TGTGCCAGCAGTTACAGGGATTCCGTTTTCGGTCAGCCCCAGCATTTT. This encodes CASSYRDSVFGQPQHF.

This clonotype was detected many times. The chain couples TRBV29-1 to TRBJ2-1, with D unresolved. The CDR3 has 10 residues. Germline loops: CDR1 SQVTM, CDR2 ANQGSEA. V shed 4 bases and J shed 9 bases, with 7 bases lying between them. The CDR3 here is CSVVRTEQFF. CDR3 nucleotide sequence: TGCAGCGTTGTGAGGACTGAGCAGTTCTTC.

Remarks on this clonotype: A much larger clone differs by one base, so this may be a read error. V is TRBV3-1 and J is TRBJ2-2; possible D gene TRBD1, 5 bases. Trimming pared 4 bases from V and 6 bases from J, leaving 12 bases between. The CDR3 spans 14 residues. Per the germline V gene, CDR1 is LGHDT and CDR2 is YNNKEL (reference sequence). The CDR3 sequence is CASSLAGYAGELFF. The DNA for the CDR3 is TGTGCCAGCAGCCTAGCAGGGTACGCCGGGGAGCTGTTTTTT.

The V gene is TRBV5-1, the J gene TRBJ2-7, with TRBD2 matching over 9 bases. After removal of 0 bases from V and 0 bases from J, the junction contained 10 bases not matched to a gene. The CDR3 spans 18 residues. From germline, CDR1 is SGHRS and CDR2 YFSETQ. CDR3 in amino acids: CASSLGASSGISSYEQYF. The CDR3 nucleotides read TGCGCCAGCAGCTTGGGGGCGTCTAGCGGGATCAGCTCCTACGAGCAGTACTTC.

The genes are TRBV29-1 and TRBJ1-1; no firm D call. Germline values: CDR1 SQVTM, CDR2 ANQGSEA. The CDR3 covers 14 residues. With 1 base removed from V and 7 bases from J, the gap between germline ends came to 16 bases. This CDR3 reads CSVEVVPGGLEAFF. The CDR3 DNA follows: TGCAGCGTTGAAGTCGTCCCGGGTGGGCTTGAAGCTTTCTTT.

This clonotype was picked up a small number of times. The chain employs TRBV7-2 and TRBJ2-4; D unresolved. CDR1 is SGHTA and CDR2 is FQGNSA in the germline V gene. CDR3 size: 11 residues. V was pared by 1 base and J by 15 bases, with 10 bases between. CDR3 in DNA: TGTGCCAGCAGCTTAGGATCAGTCACGTACTTC. Translating gives CASSLGSVTYF.

This clonotype was observed at least ten times. The gene calls are TRBV4-2 and TRBJ2-5; 7 positions match TRBD2. The V segment lost 5 bases and the J segment 3 bases; nucleotides outside the gene matches: 9. The CDR3 is 15 amino acids. Per germline, CDR1 LGHNA and CDR2 YNFKEQ. The CDR3 spells CASSSTGLAEETQYF. Written as DNA, the CDR3 is TGTGCCAGCAGCTCCACCGGGCTAGCGGAAGAGACCCAGTACTTC.

The chain links TRBV4-1 to TRBJ2-3; TRBD2 matches 9 bases. The CDR3 sequence is 17 residues long. Germline CDR1 and CDR2: MGHRA and YSYEKL. V gave up 1 base and J gave up 6 bases; unmatched junction bases: 11. CDR3 region: CASSQGEAGGERDTQYF. DNA of the CDR3: TGCGCCAGCAGCCAAGGGGAGGCGGGGGGGGAGAGGGATACGCAGTATTTT.

This clonotype was seen a few times. The CDR3 DNA follows: TGTGCCATCAGGGAACCGGGACTCGCGCCAGATACGCAGTATTTT. Amino acids: CAIREPGLAPDTQYF. This sequence joins TRBV10-3 and TRBJ2-3; perhaps TRBD2 as D (6 bases). Germline V CDR1 and CDR2: ENHRY, SYGVKD. V was trimmed by 6 bases and J by 4 bases, leaving 17 bases between them. This CDR3 is built from 15 residues.

The chain has TRBV7-2 and TRBJ2-5; the D is unclear. CDR3 length equals 12 residues. Looked up from germline, CDR1 is SGHTA and CDR2 is FQGNSA. With 5 bases removed from V and 4 bases from J, the gap between germline ends came to 8 bases. CDR3 coding DNA: TGTGCCAGCAGCGACCGCCCAGAGACCCAGTACTTC. Translating it yields CASSDRPETQYF.

This clonotype was detected a few times. CDR3 nucleotide sequence: TGTGCCAGCAGTTCCTCCTTGGGGTTCATGAGGGAGACCCAGTACTTC. Encoded protein: CASSSSLGFMRETQYF. The rearrangement joins TRBV28 to TRBJ2-5; D unresolved. The length of the CDR3 is 16 residues. Trimming stripped 4 bases from V and 5 bases from J, with 20 bases between. The germline V gene encodes CDR1 MDHEN and CDR2 SYDVKM. Drawing the rest from reference TRBV28 and TRBJ2-5, the complete variable domain is DVKVTQSSRYLVKRTGEKVFLECVQDMDHENMFWYRQDPGLGLRLIYFSYDVKMKEKGDIPEGYSVSREKKERFSLILESASTNQTSMYLCASSSSLGFMRETQYFGPGTRLLVL.